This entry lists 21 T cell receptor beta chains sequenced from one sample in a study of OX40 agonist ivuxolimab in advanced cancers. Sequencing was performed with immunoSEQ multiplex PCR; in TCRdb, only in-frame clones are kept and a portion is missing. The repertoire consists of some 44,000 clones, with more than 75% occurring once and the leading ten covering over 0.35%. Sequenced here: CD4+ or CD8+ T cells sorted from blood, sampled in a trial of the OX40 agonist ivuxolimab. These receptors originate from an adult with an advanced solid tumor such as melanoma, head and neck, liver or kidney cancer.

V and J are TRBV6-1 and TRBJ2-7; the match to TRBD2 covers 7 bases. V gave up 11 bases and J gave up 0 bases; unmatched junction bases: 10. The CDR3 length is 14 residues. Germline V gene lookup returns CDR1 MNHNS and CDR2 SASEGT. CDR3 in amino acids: CAVYGGSGSYEQYF. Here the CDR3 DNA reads TGTGCCGTCTATGGCGGGAGTGGCTCCTACGAGCAGTACTTC.

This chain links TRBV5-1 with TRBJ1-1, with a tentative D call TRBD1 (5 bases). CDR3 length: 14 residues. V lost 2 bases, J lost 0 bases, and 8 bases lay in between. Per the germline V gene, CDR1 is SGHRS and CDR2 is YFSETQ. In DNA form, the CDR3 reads TGCGCCAGCAGCTTTGAGACAGTGAACACTGAAGCTTTCTTT. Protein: CASSFETVNTEAFF.

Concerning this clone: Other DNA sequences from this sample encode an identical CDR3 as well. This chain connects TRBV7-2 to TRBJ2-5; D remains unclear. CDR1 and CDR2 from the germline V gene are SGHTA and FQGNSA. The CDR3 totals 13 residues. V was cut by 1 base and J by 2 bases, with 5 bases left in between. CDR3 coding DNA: TGTGCCAGCAGCTTAGAACTACAAGAGACCCAGTACTTC. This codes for CASSLELQETQYF.

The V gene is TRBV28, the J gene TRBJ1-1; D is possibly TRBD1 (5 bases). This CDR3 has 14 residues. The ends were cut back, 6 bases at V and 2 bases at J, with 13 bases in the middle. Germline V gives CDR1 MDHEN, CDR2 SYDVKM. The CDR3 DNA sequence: TGTGCCAGCAGCACAGGAGCGGTAAACACTGAAGCTTTCTTT. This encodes CASSTGAVNTEAFF.

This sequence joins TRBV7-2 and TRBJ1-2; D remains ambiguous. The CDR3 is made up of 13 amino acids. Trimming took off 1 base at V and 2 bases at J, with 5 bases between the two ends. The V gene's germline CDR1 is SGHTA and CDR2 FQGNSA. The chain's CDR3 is CASSLDKNYGYTF. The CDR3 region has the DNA TGTGCCAGCAGCTTAGACAAGAACTATGGCTACACCTTC.

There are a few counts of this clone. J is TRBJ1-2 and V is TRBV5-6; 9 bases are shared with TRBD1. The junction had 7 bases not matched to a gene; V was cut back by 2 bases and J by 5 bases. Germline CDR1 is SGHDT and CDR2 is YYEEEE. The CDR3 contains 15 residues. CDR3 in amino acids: CASSFGDRVGYGYTF. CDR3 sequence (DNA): TGTGCCAGCAGCTTTGGGGACAGGGTTGGTTATGGCTACACCTTC.

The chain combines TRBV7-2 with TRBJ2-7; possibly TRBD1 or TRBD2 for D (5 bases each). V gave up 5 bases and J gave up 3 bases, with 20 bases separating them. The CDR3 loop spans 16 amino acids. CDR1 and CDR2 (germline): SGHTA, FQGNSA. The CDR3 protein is CASSPDAPGPFYEQYF. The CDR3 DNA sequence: TGTGCCAGCAGCCCCGATGCCCCGGGACCCTTCTACGAGCAGTACTTC.

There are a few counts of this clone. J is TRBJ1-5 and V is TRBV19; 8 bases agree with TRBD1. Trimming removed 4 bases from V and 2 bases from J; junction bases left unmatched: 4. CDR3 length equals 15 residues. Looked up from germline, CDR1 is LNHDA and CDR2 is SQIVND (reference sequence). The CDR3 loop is CASSTDRGGNQPQHF. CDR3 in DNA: TGTGCCAGTAGTACCGACAGGGGTGGCAATCAGCCCCAGCATTTT.

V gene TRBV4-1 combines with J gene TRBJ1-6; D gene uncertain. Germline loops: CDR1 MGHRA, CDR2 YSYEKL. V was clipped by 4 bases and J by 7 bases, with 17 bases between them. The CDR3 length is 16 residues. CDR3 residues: CASSLEGLLPNSPLHF. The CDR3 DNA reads TGCGCCAGCAGCCTAGAAGGGCTACTTCCCAATTCACCCCTCCACTTT.

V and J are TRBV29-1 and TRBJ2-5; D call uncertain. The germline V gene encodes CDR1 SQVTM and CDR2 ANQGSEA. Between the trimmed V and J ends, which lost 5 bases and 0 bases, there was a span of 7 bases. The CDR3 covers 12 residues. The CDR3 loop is CSVSDYQETQYF. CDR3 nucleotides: TGCAGCGTTTCCGACTACCAAGAGACCCAGTACTTC.

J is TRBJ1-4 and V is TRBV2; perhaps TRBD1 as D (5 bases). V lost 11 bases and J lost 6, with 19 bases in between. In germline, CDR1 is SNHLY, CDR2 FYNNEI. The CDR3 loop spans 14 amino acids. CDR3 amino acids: CAGSPGAAYEKLFF. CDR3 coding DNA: TGTGCCGGTTCCCCTGGGGCAGCCTATGAAAAACTGTTTTTT. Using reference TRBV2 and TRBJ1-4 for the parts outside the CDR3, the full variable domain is EPEVTQTPSHQVTQMGQEVILRCVPISNHLYFYWYRQILGQKVEFLVSFYNNEISEKSEIFDDQFSVERPDGSNFTLKIRSTKLEDSAMYFCAGSPGAAYEKLFFGSGTQLSVL.

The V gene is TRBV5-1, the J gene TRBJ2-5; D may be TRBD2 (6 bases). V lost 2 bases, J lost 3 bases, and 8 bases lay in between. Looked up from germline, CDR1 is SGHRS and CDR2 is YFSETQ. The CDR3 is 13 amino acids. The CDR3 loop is CASSFVAEETQYF. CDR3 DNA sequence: TGCGCCAGCAGCTTCGTAGCGGAAGAGACCCAGTACTTC.

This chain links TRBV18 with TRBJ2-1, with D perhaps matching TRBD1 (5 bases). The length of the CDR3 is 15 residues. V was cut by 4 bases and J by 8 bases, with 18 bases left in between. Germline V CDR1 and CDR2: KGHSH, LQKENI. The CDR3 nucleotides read TGTGCCAGCTCACGGCAGTCGATAGGGGCCTATGAGCAGTTCTTC. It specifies CASSRQSIGAYEQFF.

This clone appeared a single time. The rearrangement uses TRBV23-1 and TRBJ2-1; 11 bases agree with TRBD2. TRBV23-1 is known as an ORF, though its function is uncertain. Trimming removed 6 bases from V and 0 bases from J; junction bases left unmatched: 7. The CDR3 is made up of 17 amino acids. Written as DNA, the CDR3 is TGCGCCAGCAGAATTAGCGGGGGGGCAGCCTCCTACAATGAGCAGTTCTTC. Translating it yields CASRISGGAASYNEQFF.

The CDR3 sequence: CASSIVTGGYEQYF. The CDR3 DNA follows: TGTGCCAGTAGTATAGTTACAGGGGGCTACGAGCAGTACTTC. The rearrangement uses TRBV19 and TRBJ2-7, with 8 nucleotides matching TRBD1. The germline V gene encodes CDR1 LNHDA and CDR2 SQIVND (reference sequence). V gave up 1 base and J gave up 3 bases; unmatched junction bases: 2. The CDR3 has 14 amino acids.

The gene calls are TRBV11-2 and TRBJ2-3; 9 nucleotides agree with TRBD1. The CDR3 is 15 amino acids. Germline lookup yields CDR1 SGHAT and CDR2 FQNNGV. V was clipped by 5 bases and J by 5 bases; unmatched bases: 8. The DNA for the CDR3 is TGTGCCAGCAGCCCGGACAGGGGCCAGATAGATACGCAGTATTTT. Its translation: CASSPDRGQIDTQYF.

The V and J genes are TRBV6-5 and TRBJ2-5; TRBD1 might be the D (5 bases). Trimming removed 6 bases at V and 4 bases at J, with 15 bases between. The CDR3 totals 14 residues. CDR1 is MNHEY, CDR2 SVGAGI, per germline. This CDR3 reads CASRQNRIVETQYF. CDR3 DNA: TGTGCCAGCAGACAAAACAGGATCGTAGAGACCCAGTACTTC.

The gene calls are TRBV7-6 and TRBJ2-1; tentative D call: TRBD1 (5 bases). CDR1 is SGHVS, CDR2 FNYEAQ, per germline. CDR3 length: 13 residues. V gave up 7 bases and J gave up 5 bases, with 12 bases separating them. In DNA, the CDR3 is TGTGCCAGCACCCTAGGGGCGGACAATGAGCAGTTCTTC. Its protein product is CASTLGADNEQFF.

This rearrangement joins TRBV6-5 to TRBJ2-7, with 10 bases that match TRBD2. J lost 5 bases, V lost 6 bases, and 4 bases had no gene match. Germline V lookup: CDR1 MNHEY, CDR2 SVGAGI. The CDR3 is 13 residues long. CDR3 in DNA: TGTGCCAGCAGCCCGACTAGCGGGCACGAGCAGTACTTC. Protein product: CASSPTSGHEQYF.

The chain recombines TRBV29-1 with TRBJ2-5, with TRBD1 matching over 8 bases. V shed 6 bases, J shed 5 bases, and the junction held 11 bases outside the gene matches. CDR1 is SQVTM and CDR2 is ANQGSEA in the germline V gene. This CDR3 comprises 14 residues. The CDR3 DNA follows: TGCAGCGTGGTGACAGGGGCGCAAAAGGAGACCCAGTACTTC. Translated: CSVVTGAQKETQYF.

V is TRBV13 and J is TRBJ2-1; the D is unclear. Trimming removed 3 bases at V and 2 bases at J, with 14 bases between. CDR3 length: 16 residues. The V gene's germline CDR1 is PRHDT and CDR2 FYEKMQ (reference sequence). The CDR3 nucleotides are TGTGCCAGCAGCTTGGAAACTAAATCTCCCTACAATGAGCAGTTCTTC. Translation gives CASSLETKSPYNEQFF.